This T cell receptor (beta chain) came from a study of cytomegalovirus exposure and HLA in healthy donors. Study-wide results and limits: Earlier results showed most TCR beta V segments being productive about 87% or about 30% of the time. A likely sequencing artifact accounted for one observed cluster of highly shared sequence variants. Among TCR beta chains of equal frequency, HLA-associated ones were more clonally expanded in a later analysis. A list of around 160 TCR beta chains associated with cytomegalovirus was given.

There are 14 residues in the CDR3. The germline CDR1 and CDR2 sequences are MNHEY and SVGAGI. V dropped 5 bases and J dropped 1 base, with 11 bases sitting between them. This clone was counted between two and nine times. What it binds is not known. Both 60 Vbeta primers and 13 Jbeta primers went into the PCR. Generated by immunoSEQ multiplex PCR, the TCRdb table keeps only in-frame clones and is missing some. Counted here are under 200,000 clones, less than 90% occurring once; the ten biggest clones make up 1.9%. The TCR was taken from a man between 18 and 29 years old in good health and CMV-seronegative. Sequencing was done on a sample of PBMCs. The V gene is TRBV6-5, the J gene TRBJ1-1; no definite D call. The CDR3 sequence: CASSEGAENTEAFF. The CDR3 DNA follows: TGTGCCAGCAGTGAAGGAGCAGAGAACACTGAAGCTTTCTTT.